This T cell receptor (beta chain) was obtained from a study of CD8 T cells in ankylosing spondylitis. Broader study findings: One TCR beta motif, made up of several highly homologous variants, appeared characteristic of ankylosing spondylitis blood.

TCRdb re-called the 5' RACE reads with MiXCR, one entry per CDR3 protein. Among about 510,000 distinct CDR3 sequences, less than 6% were seen once, and the ten largest hold roughly 3.3%. This clonotype was counted ten times or more. Its antigen is undetermined. Looked up from germline, CDR1 is SGHRS and CDR2 is YFSETQ. There are 16 residues in the CDR3. V trimming: 3 bases; J trimming: 7 bases; junction bases outside the gene matches: 13. The rearrangement joins TRBV5-1 to TRBJ2-3, with 8 nucleotides matching TRBD1. The sequencing input was blood, either unsorted or a sorted T cell fraction (not recorded which). The TCR comes from a male donor with ankylosing spondylitis. The CDR3 here is CASSSFSGQGVNTQYF. The DNA for the CDR3 is TGCGCCAGCAGCTCCTTCTCCGGACAGGGAGTGAATACGCAGTATTTT. Looking up the rest from reference TRBV5-1 and TRBJ2-3 gives the full variable domain: KAGVTQTPRYLIKTRGQQVTLSCSPISGHRSVSWYQQTPGQGLQFLFEYFSETQRNKGNFPGRFSGRQFSNSRSEMNVSTLELGDSALYLCASSSFSGQGVNTQYFGPGTRLTVL.